The next 18 T cell receptor delta chains were all read from a single sample in a study of fetal and pediatric gammadelta thymocytes. TCRdb reanalyzed the reads using CATT. The repertoire holds around 2,000 delta-chain clones, with around 25% as singletons. Sequenced input: non-Vgamma9Vdelta2 gamma-delta T cells from the thymus. Described subset: CD3+gammadeltaTCR+ thymocytes not co-expressing Vgamma9 and Vdelta2. Receptors originate from a child who underwent cardiac surgery and was recorded as healthy.

Of note for this clone: This clone may be a read error of a much larger clone one base away. The sample carries other DNA sequences with the same CDR3. This chain uses TRAV29/DV5 with TRDJ1, with D tentatively TRDD3 (6 bases). Germline V gene data show CDR1 as NSMFDY and CDR2 as ISSIKDK. Trimming stripped 0 bases from V and 5 bases from J, with 20 bases between. This CDR3 spans 16 amino acids. CDR3 sequence (DNA): TGTGCAGCAAGCGTCCCGTTGATGGGGGGGACAGATAAACTCATCTTT. This sequence encodes CAASVPLMGGTDKLIF. Filled out from reference TRAV29/DV5 and TRDJ1, the complete variable domain reads DQQVKQNSPSLSVQEGRISILNCDYTNSMFDYFLWYKKYPAEGPTFLISISSIKDKNEDGRFTVFLNKSAKHLSLHIVPSQPGDSAVYFCAASVPLMGGTDKLIFGKGTRVTVEP.

The chain links TRDV1 to TRDJ1, with D perhaps matching TRDD3 (6 bases). The CDR3 has 14 residues. CDR1 and CDR2 from the germline V gene are TSWWSYY and QGS. The germline V and J ends were trimmed by 4 bases and 11 bases, with 20 bases remaining between them. CDR3 residues: CALGVPTGWGPLIF. CDR3 sequence (DNA): TGTGCTCTTGGGGTCCCTACGGGGTGGGGGCCCCTCATCTTT.

This clone is labeled medium-sized. The chain carries TRDV1 and TRDJ1; the match to TRDD3 covers 7 bases. V shed 0 bases, J shed 0 bases, and the junction held 10 bases outside the gene matches. The CDR3 extends over 18 amino acids. Germline values: CDR1 TSWWSYY, CDR2 QGS. The CDR3 protein is CALGELLGGYGNTDKLIF. DNA of the CDR3: TGTGCTCTTGGGGAACTTTTAGGTGGATACGGGAACACCGATAAACTCATCTTT.

The J gene is TRDJ1, the V gene TRDV1; 12 nucleotides line up with TRDD3. From germline, CDR1 is TSWWSYY and CDR2 QGS. CDR3 size: 18 residues. Losses at the gene ends were 7 bases for V and 5 bases for J; bases not matched to a gene: 17. The CDR3 DNA sequence: TGTGCTCTTGCTTCCCTTCGTACTGGGGGATACCCGAGGGATAAACTCATCTTT. It translates to CALASLRTGGYPRDKLIF.

A remark on this clone: With a much larger clone just one base away, this may be a read error. This chain connects TRAV29/DV5 to TRDJ3, with TRDD3 matching over 9 bases. Germline V lookup: CDR1 NSMFDY, CDR2 ISSIKDK. V was clipped by 0 bases and J by 2 bases; unmatched bases: 15. There are 21 residues in the CDR3. CDR3 bases: TGTGCAGCAAGCGATCTGCGGGGCCGACTGGGGGAACCCTGGGACACCCGACAGATGTTTTTC. As protein: CAASDLRGRLGEPWDTRQMFF.

By share, this clone ranks as large (0.1 to 1%). The V and J genes are TRDV1 and TRDJ1; 8 nucleotides align to TRDD3. V lost 4 bases and J lost 2; bases outside the gene matches: 15. The CDR3 is made up of 18 amino acids. CDR1 and CDR2 from the germline V gene are TSWWSYY and QGS. The CDR3 DNA follows: TGTGCTCTTGGGGCCGGCTCCGGGGATACTGGGCCTACCGATAAACTCATCTTT. Translating gives CALGAGSGDTGPTDKLIF.

The chain links TRDV1 to TRDJ3; tentative D call: TRDD3 (6 bases). The CDR3 sequence is 21 residues long. V was trimmed by 0 bases and J by 2 bases, leaving 20 bases between them. CDR1 is TSWWSYY and CDR2 is QGS in the germline V gene. The CDR3 reads CALGELPGVPGPTWDTRQMFF. In nucleotides, the CDR3 is TGTGCTCTTGGGGAACTCCCTGGGGTTCCTGGTCCTACCTGGGACACCCGACAGATGTTTTTC.

This clone is classed as medium-sized (0.01 to 0.1%). The chain links TRDV1 to TRDJ1; 10 bases agree with TRDD3. Germline lookup yields CDR1 TSWWSYY and CDR2 QGS. The length of the CDR3 is 21 residues. The V and J ends lost 2 bases and 0 bases, in that order; junction bases with no gene match: 18. CDR3 DNA: TGTGCTCTTGGGGAAGTAGGCCGGGGCCCGTGTACTGGGGGATACACCGATAAACTCATCTTT. It specifies CALGEVGRGPCTGGYTDKLIF.

This chain connects TRDV1 to TRDJ1; the match to TRDD3 covers 10 bases. The CDR3 is 23 residues long. Germline CDR1 TSWWSYY, CDR2 QGS. After removal of 2 bases from V and 2 bases from J, the junction contained 26 bases not matched to a gene. The DNA for the CDR3 is TGTGCTCTTGGGGAAATTGGACTGTTCCTACAAAGGGGGGGATACGCCGGTACCGATAAACTCATCTTT. It translates to CALGEIGLFLQRGGYAGTDKLIF.

This clone appeared a few times. The chain employs TRDV1 and TRDJ1, with 9 bases fitting TRDD3. J was trimmed by 0 bases and V by 4 bases; bases with no gene match: 24. The CDR3 runs 22 residues. Germline CDR1 TSWWSYY, CDR2 QGS. This CDR3 reads CALGVPPCSPVGGIPYTDKLIF. The CDR3 bases are TGTGCTCTTGGGGTCCCACCTTGCTCACCCGTCGGGGGGATACCGTACACCGATAAACTCATCTTT.

This clone is categorized as medium-sized (0.01 to 0.1%). The same CDR3 is also encoded by other DNA sequences in this sample. The chain joins TRDV3 to TRDJ1; perhaps TRDD3 as D (5 bases). The CDR3 has 13 amino acids. Trimming cost V 5 bases and J 6 bases, with 19 bases left between them. CDR1 is TVYSNPD and CDR2 is GDNSRS in the germline V gene (reference sequence). The CDR3 coding sequence is TGTGCCCGCCGGGTTTGGGGCTTTAATAAACTCATCTTT. Residues: CARRVWGFNKLIF.

A note on this clone: With only one base between it and a far larger clone, this is likely a read error. The chain carries TRDV1 and TRDJ1; TRDD3 agrees at 11 bases. The CDR3 runs 22 residues. The germline gives CDR1 TSWWSYY, CDR2 QGS. The CDR3, as DNA: TGTGCTCTTGGGAAACTAATCCCGCCTTCGGAAGTTGTCTGGGGGATACCCGATAAACTCATCTTT. Translated, it gives CALGKLIPPSEVVWGIPDKLIF.

The rearrangement joins TRDV1 to TRDJ1, with D perhaps TRDD3 (5 bases). The CDR3 is made up of 15 amino acids. The germline CDR1 and CDR2 sequences are TSWWSYY and QGS. Trimming removed 7 bases at V and 2 bases at J, with 17 bases between. The CDR3 sequence is CALVKTSVGTDKLIF. Written as DNA, the CDR3 is TGTGCTCTTGTTAAGACGAGCGTGGGGACCGATAAACTCATCTTT.

This clone is deemed medium-sized (0.01 to 0.1%). The rearrangement joins TRDV1 to TRDJ1, with TRDD2 identical over 7 bases. The CDR3 loop spans 23 amino acids. CDR1 and CDR2 from the germline V gene are TSWWSYY and QGS. Trimming cost V 2 bases and J 2 bases; bases outside gene matches: 29. CDR3 DNA sequence: TGTGCTCTTGGGGAAACCTTTCCTTTCCTACGAGGGGACCCAAGAGGTTATACCGATAAACTCATCTTT. Amino acid sequence: CALGETFPFLRGDPRGYTDKLIF.

This clone is medium-sized. The genes are TRDV1 and TRDJ1; maybe TRDD3 (6 bases). The CDR3 totals 20 residues. Germline V gives CDR1 TSWWSYY, CDR2 QGS. Trimming took 3 bases from V and 0 from J, leaving 26 bases between them. The DNA for the CDR3 is TGTGCTCTTGGGGAGACCAACTTACCTACTGGGACCCTGTACACCGATAAACTCATCTTT. This codes for CALGETNLPTGTLYTDKLIF.

The J gene is TRDJ1, the V gene TRDV1, with D possibly matching TRDD2 (6 bases). The CDR3 consists of 19 residues. The V end lost 0 bases, the J end lost 4 bases, and 24 bases lay between the germline ends. Germline lookup yields CDR1 TSWWSYY and CDR2 QGS. The CDR3 loop is CALGELVLHAIGTGDKLIF. CDR3 DNA sequence: TGTGCTCTTGGGGAACTGGTCCTACACGCGATTGGGACTGGCGATAAACTCATCTTT.

To note about this clone: A much bigger clone sits one base away, suggesting this may be a read error. This chain links TRDV1 with TRDJ1, with 12 bases that match TRDD3. CDR1 is TSWWSYY, CDR2 QGS, per germline. V lost 1 base, J lost 2 bases, and 26 bases stayed unmatched. CDR3 length: 24 residues. Written as DNA, the CDR3 is TGTGCTCTTGGGGAACGGAATCGGTACTTTCCTCACCTGGGGGATACGCGGTATACCGATAAACTCATCTTT. Amino acid sequence: CALGERNRYFPHLGDTRYTDKLIF.

This clone was seen a few times. The rearrangement links TRDV1 to TRDJ1; 8 bases are shared with TRDD3. The CDR3 extends over 22 amino acids. With 1 base clipped from V and 0 bases from J, the junction kept 22 bases outside the gene matches. Germline V lookup: CDR1 TSWWSYY, CDR2 QGS. The CDR3 coding sequence is TGTGCTCTTGGGGAACGCCTGGGGTCGATGGGGGATGCTGAGCCCCACACCGATAAACTCATCTTT. Protein sequence: CALGERLGSMGDAEPHTDKLIF.